Each of the 15 T cell receptor beta chains below was sequenced from the same sample in a study of blood T cell repertoires in COVID-19. Clones were read by immunoSEQ multiplex PCR, and TCRdb kept only the in-frame ones, dropping some. Of about 200,000 clones in the sample, 80% were seen once. Sequenced: peripheral blood. These TCRs come from a human donor in a cohort sampled during active COVID-19.

This clone is a singleton in its sample. The chain is built from TRBV6-5 and TRBJ2-3, with TRBD1 matching 8 bases. Trimming took 4 bases from V and 2 from J; bases not matched to a gene: 5. The CDR3 has 15 amino acids. Germline assignment: CDR1 MNHEY and CDR2 SVGAGI. CDR3 sequence reads: CASSFGQGNTDTQYF. Written as DNA, the CDR3 is TGTGCCAGCAGTTTTGGACAGGGAAACACAGATACGCAGTATTTT.

In its sample, this clone was seen many times. The CDR3 DNA is TGTGCCAGCAGCCCGGGGGACACCGGGGAGCTGTTTTTT. Translating gives CASSPGDTGELFF. The V call is TRBV11-2, the J call TRBJ2-2; TRBD2 is a possible D gene (6 bases). Germline lookup yields CDR1 SGHAT and CDR2 FQNNGV. The CDR3 has 13 amino acids. V gave up 5 bases and J gave up 3 bases, with 7 bases separating them.

This clone was seen a handful of times. The chain carries TRBV27 and TRBJ1-5; the D gene is possibly TRBD1 (6 bases). V shed 5 bases and J shed 6 bases, with 14 bases lying between them. CDR3 length: 14 amino acids. Germline V lookup: CDR1 MNHEY, CDR2 SMNVEV (reference sequence). Here the CDR3 DNA reads TGTGCCAGCAGTGGGAGGGGGGCTGGTCAGCCCCAGCATTTT. Its translation is CASSGRGAGQPQHF.

This clone was detected ten times or more. The V gene is TRBV7-9, the J gene TRBJ1-1; 9 bases agree with TRBD1. Germline V gene sequence: CDR1 SEHNR, CDR2 FQNEAQ (reference sequence). The V gene end was trimmed by 7 bases and the J gene end by 10 bases; junction bases not matched to a gene: 10. The CDR3 has 13 amino acids. CDR3 in amino acids: CASTATGGGSAFF. The CDR3 DNA follows: TGTGCCAGCACCGCGACAGGGGGAGGTTCAGCTTTCTTT.

This clone turned up a few times. The gene calls are TRBV7-2 and TRBJ2-7; 7 nucleotides agree with TRBD2. Trimming cost V 5 bases and J 0 bases; bases outside gene matches: 1. Germline CDR1 SGHTA, CDR2 FQGNSA. This CDR3 contains 13 residues. CDR3 sequence (DNA): TGTGCCAGCAGCCGGGACTACTCCTACGAGCAGTACTTC. It is translated as CASSRDYSYEQYF.

This sequence joins TRBV7-9 and TRBJ2-5, with a tentative D call TRBD1 (5 bases). The CDR3 has 14 amino acids. Germline CDR1 reads SEHNR; CDR2 reads FQNEAQ (reference sequence). The V and J ends lost 0 bases and 2 bases respectively, with 7 bases between them. This chain's CDR3 is CASSLAREQETQYF. Here the CDR3 DNA reads TGTGCCAGCAGCTTAGCCAGGGAACAAGAGACCCAGTACTTC.

This clone has a single count. The CDR3 region is CASSSSGGKYNEQFF. DNA of the CDR3: TGTGCCAGCAGCTCTAGCGGGGGGAAATACAATGAGCAGTTCTTC. The rearrangement uses TRBV13 and TRBJ2-1, with 11 bases lining up with TRBD2. The CDR3 contains 15 residues. Losses at the gene ends were 4 bases for V and 4 bases for J; bases not matched to a gene: 3. In germline, CDR1 is PRHDT, CDR2 FYEKMQ (reference sequence).

The rearrangement uses TRBV9 and TRBJ2-1; TRBD2 matches at 9 bases. Losses at the gene ends were 2 bases for V and 9 bases for J; bases not matched to a gene: 12. This CDR3 is built from 16 residues. Looked up from germline, CDR1 is SGDLS and CDR2 is YYNGEE. The chain's CDR3 is CASSVSPTSGSLEQFF. As DNA, the CDR3 is TGTGCCAGCAGCGTGTCCCCGACTAGCGGCTCCCTTGAGCAGTTCTTC.

This chain connects TRBV7-9 to TRBJ2-3, with 14 bases matching TRBD2. Losses at the gene ends were 5 bases for V and 4 bases for J; bases not matched to a gene: 2. The CDR3 is made up of 15 amino acids. Germline CDR1 SEHNR, CDR2 FQNEAQ (reference sequence). This CDR3 reads CASSPTSGGADTQYF. Written as DNA, the CDR3 is TGTGCCAGCAGCCCGACTAGCGGGGGGGCAGATACGCAGTATTTT.

V and J are TRBV5-3 and TRBJ2-1, with TRBD2 matching over 11 bases. TRBV5-3 is noted as an ORF with a role that remains uncertain. The length of the CDR3 is 16 residues. Unmatched junction bases numbered 9, after V lost 4 bases and J lost 6 bases. The chain's CDR3 is CARSGRLAGWGNEQFF. CDR3 bases: TGTGCCAGAAGCGGGCGACTAGCGGGATGGGGCAATGAGCAGTTCTTC.

The chain combines TRBV11-1 with TRBJ2-3; maybe TRBD1 (6 bases). Germline CDR1 SGHAT, CDR2 FQDESV (reference sequence). The CDR3 spans 14 residues. The V and J ends lost 5 bases and 6 bases respectively, with 15 bases between them. The chain's CDR3 is CASSRETGFDTQYF. CDR3 nucleotides: TGTGCCAGCAGCCGAGAAACAGGGTTCGATACGCAGTATTTT.

Here the CDR3 reads CSASPGGSSGNTIYF. The DNA of the CDR3 is TGCAGTGCTAGTCCTGGCGGGAGCTCTGGAAACACCATATATTTT. The rearrangement joins TRBV20-1 to TRBJ1-3; D gene unclear. Germline loops: CDR1 DFQATT, CDR2 SNEGSKA (reference sequence). V was shortened by 3 bases and J by 0 bases, with 12 bases between the two germline ends. The CDR3 loop spans 15 amino acids.

The rearrangement uses TRBV9 and TRBJ1-3; unclear D gene. The ends were cut back, 0 bases at V and 0 bases at J, with 19 bases in the middle. Germline V lookup: CDR1 SGDLS, CDR2 YYNGEE. There are 19 residues in the CDR3. The CDR3 loop is CASSVAFSADISSGNTIYF. CDR3 nucleotides: TGTGCCAGCAGCGTAGCCTTCTCCGCAGACATATCCTCTGGAAACACCATATATTTT.

This rearrangement joins TRBV27 to TRBJ1-1; possible D gene TRBD1, 5 bases. Germline V gives CDR1 MNHEY, CDR2 SMNVEV (reference sequence). V lost 2 bases and J lost 1, with 20 bases in between. This CDR3 has 18 amino acids. The CDR3 sequence is CASSLRYGVAGKNTEAFF. DNA of the CDR3: TGTGCCAGCAGTTTAAGGTATGGAGTGGCAGGGAAGAACACTGAAGCTTTCTTT.

In its sample, this clone was seen once. Here the CDR3 reads CASSFAEGLPADTQYF. The CDR3 bases are TGTGCCAGCAGTTTTGCGGAAGGACTTCCCGCAGATACGCAGTATTTT. This sequence joins TRBV28 and TRBJ2-3; tentatively, D is TRBD2 (5 bases). V was cut by 3 bases and J by 4 bases, with 17 bases left in between. Germline V CDR1 and CDR2: MDHEN, SYDVKM. This CDR3 spans 16 amino acids.